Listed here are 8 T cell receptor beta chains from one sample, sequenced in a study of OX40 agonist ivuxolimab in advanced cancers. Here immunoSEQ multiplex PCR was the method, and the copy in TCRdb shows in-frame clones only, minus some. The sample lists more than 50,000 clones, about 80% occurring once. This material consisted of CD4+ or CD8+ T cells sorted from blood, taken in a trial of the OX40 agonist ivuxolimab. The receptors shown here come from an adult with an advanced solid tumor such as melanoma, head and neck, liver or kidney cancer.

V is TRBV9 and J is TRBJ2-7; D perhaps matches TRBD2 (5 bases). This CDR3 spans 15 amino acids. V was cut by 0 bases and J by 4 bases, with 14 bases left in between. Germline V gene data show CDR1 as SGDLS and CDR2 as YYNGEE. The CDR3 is CASSVAPGNSYEQYF. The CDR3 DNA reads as TGTGCCAGCAGCGTAGCCCCGGGGAATTCGTACGAGCAGTACTTC.

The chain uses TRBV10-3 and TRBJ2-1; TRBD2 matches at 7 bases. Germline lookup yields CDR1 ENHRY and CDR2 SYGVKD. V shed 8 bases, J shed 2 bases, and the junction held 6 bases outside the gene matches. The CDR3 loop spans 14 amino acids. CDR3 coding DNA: TGTGCCATCTTTGGTGGGGGGGCCTACAATGAGCAGTTCTTC. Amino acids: CAIFGGGAYNEQFF.

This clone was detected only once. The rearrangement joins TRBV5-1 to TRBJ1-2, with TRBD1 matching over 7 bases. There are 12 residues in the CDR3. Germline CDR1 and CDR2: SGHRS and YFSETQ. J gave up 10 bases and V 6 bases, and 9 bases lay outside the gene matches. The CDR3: CASTRDRGSYTF. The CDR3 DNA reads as TGCGCCAGCACGCGGGACAGAGGCTCCTACACCTTC.

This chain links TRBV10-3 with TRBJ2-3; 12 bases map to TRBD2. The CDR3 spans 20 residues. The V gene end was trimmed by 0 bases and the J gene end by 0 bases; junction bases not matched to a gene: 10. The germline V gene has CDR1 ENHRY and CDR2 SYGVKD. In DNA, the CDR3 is TGTGCCATCAGTGAGTCGCTAGCGGGAGGGCACCTTTCTAGCACAGATACGCAGTATTTT. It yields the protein CAISESLAGGHLSSTDTQYF.

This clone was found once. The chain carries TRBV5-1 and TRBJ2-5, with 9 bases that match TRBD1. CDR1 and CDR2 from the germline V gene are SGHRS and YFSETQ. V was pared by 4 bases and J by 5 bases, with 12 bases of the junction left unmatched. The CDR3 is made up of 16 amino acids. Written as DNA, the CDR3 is TGCGCCAGCAGCCCGGGACAGGGACGAGGGATGGAGACCCAGTACTTC. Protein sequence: CASSPGQGRGMETQYF.

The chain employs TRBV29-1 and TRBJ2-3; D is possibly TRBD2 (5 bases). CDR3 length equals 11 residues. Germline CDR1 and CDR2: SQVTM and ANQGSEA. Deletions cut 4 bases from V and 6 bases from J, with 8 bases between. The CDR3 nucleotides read TGCAGCGTTGGCCCGGGGGATACGCAGTATTTT. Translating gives CSVGPGDTQYF.

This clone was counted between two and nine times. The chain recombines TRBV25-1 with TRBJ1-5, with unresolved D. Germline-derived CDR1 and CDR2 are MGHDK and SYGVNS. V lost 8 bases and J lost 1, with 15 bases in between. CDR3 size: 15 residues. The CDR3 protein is CASPDNRWSNQPQHF. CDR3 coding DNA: TGTGCCAGCCCTGACAACAGATGGAGCAATCAGCCCCAGCATTTT.

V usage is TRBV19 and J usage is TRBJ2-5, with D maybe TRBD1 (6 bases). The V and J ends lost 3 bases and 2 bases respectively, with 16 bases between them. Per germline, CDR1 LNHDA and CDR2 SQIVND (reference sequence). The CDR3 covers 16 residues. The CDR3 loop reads CASSMGAAGLQETQYF. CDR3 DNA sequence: TGTGCCAGTAGTATGGGGGCGGCAGGCCTTCAAGAGACCCAGTACTTC.